A single T cell receptor (beta chain) is shown here with its context. Its specificity is not known. This sample was included in a study of beta chain features in type 1 diabetes. Study conclusions and caveats: Because the template was cDNA, high-expressing cells might be over-represented.

Via the markers CD45RO/CCR7/CD25/CD127/CD95/CD27, stem cell-like memory, regulatory, central memory and naive CD4+ cells were sorted. V dropped 4 bases and J dropped 0; count of bases not matched to a gene: 8. Germline-derived CDR1 and CDR2 are SGHDN and FVKESK. This CDR3 region has 16 residues. Since all of the isolated RNA was reverse transcribed, expressed TCRB transcripts were what got sequenced. Clones were read by immunoSEQ multiplex PCR, and TCRdb kept only the in-frame ones, dropping some. The sample lists a few hundred thousand clones; roughly 21% were seen once. Source material: naive CD4+ T cells from blood. The receptor was derived from a woman aged 18 to 35 in good health. The chain carries TRBV14 and TRBJ2-7; 8 bases match TRBD2. Written as DNA, the CDR3 is TGTGCCAGCAGCCTGAGGGCTAGCGGGTCCTCCTACGAGCAGTACTTC. Its translation is CASSLRASGSSYEQYF.